Listed here are 21 T cell receptor beta chains from one sample, sequenced in a study of lymphopenia after photon versus proton radiotherapy. The data were produced by immunoSEQ multiplex PCR, yet TCRdb's version contains in-frame clones alone and is incomplete. The sample lists some 27,000 clones, roughly 86% occurring once. The starting material was peripheral blood, obtained from a patient treated with photon-based radiotherapy. The receptor source for this set is a man aged 50-60 years with gastric cancer.

CDR3 amino acids: CASSGGHPTRNEKLFF. Here the CDR3 DNA reads TGCGCCAGCAGCGGGGGACACCCGACGCGTAATGAAAAACTGTTTTTT. The chain is built from TRBV5-1 and TRBJ1-4; D is perhaps TRBD1 (6 bases). The CDR3 runs to 16 residues. Germline lookup yields CDR1 SGHRS and CDR2 YFSETQ. V dropped 4 bases and J dropped 4 bases, with 17 bases sitting between them.

The rearrangement uses TRBV2 and TRBJ2-3, with D perhaps given as TRBD1 or TRBD2 (6 bases each). The CDR3 is 14 amino acids. The germline V and J ends were trimmed by 8 bases and 3 bases, with 15 bases remaining between them. Germline assignment: CDR1 SNHLY and CDR2 FYNNEI. The CDR3 loop reads CASEGGEMTDTQYF. The CDR3 DNA reads as TGTGCCAGCGAGGGGGGTGAGATGACAGATACGCAGTATTTT.

With respect to this clone: Different DNA sequences within this sample yield the same CDR3. This sequence joins TRBV5-6 and TRBJ1-1, with unresolved D. Trimming shortened V by 1 base and J by 5 bases, and 9 bases separated the two germline ends. The CDR3 spans 13 residues. CDR1 is SGHDT and CDR2 is YYEEEE in the germline V gene. Written as DNA, the CDR3 is TGTGCCAGCAGCTTGAATGGTTGGACTGAAGCTTTCTTT. This encodes CASSLNGWTEAFF.

The chain has TRBV5-1 and TRBJ2-2; 9 bases match TRBD2. Unmatched junction bases numbered 5, after V lost 0 bases and J lost 2 bases. CDR1 SGHRS and CDR2 YFSETQ come from the germline V gene. This CDR3 has 17 amino acids. The CDR3 is CASSLVLAGVNTGELFF. The CDR3 DNA reads as TGCGCCAGCAGCTTGGTATTAGCGGGGGTTAACACCGGGGAGCTGTTTTTT.

V is TRBV20-1 and J is TRBJ2-5, with D possibly TRBD1 on 6 matching bases. This CDR3 spans 11 amino acids. The V end was cut by 7 bases, the J end by 2 bases, with 8 bases between. The germline V gene has CDR1 DFQATT and CDR2 SNEGSKA (reference sequence). In DNA, the CDR3 is TGCAGTGGGGGGCCGCAAGAGACCCAGTACTTC. Translation: CSGGPQETQYF.

V is TRBV18 and J is TRBJ2-1, with a weak D call TRBD2 (5 bases). Trimming pared 0 bases from V and 3 bases from J, leaving 12 bases between. This CDR3 spans 16 amino acids. Germline V lookup: CDR1 KGHSH, CDR2 LQKENI. CDR3 coding DNA: TGTGCCAGCTCACCACCGGGGAGCGGTATCTACAATGAGCAGTTCTTC. Its protein product is CASSPPGSGIYNEQFF.

This chain connects TRBV6-4 to TRBJ1-1; 8 bases line up with TRBD1. Trimming cost V 0 bases and J 3 bases; bases outside gene matches: 3. The length of the CDR3 is 15 residues. The germline CDR1 and CDR2 sequences are MRHNA and SNTAGT. The CDR3 here is CASSDSPGGYTEAFF. CDR3 sequence (DNA): TGTGCCAGCAGTGACTCGCCAGGGGGCTACACTGAAGCTTTCTTT.

The V and J genes are TRBV27 and TRBJ1-2, with D possibly TRBD1 on 5 matching bases. Germline CDR1 and CDR2: MNHEY and SMNVEV (reference sequence). V was clipped by 5 bases and J by 4 bases, with 14 bases between them. This CDR3 has 14 amino acids. DNA of the CDR3: TGTGCCAGCAGTAGGGGTCGGGGCGGCTATGGCTACACCTTC. This gives the protein CASSRGRGGYGYTF.

This clone was observed once. The V and J genes are TRBV11-1 and TRBJ1-6, with a weak D call TRBD1 (5 bases). Trimming shortened V by 4 bases and J by 9 bases, and 10 bases separated the two germline ends. CDR1 and CDR2 from the germline V gene are SGHAT and FQDESV (reference sequence). The CDR3 has 13 amino acids. The CDR3 DNA reads as TGTGCCAGCAGCTCCGAGAGGGGTTCACCCCTCCACTTT. Translating it yields CASSSERGSPLHF.

The chain is built from TRBV7-9 and TRBJ1-1; 8 bases match TRBD1. V lost 7 bases and J lost 6; bases outside the gene matches: 7. Germline values: CDR1 SEHNR, CDR2 FQNEAQ (reference sequence). The CDR3 is 13 residues long. The CDR3 is CASTRGQVPEAFF. The CDR3 nucleotides read TGTGCCAGCACTAGGGGACAGGTTCCTGAAGCTTTCTTT.

The V and J genes are TRBV5-6 and TRBJ2-5; TRBD2 agrees at 8 bases. Trimming took 4 bases from V and 5 from J; bases not matched to a gene: 4. The CDR3 covers 13 residues. Germline CDR1 and CDR2: SGHDT and YYEEEE. For the CDR3, the DNA is TGTGCCAGCAGCGCGGGGGGCGGGGAGACCCAGTACTTC. Amino acid sequence: CASSAGGGETQYF.

Here the CDR3 reads CAIMGGNEQFF. CDR3 coding DNA: TGTGCCATCATGGGGGGAAATGAGCAGTTCTTC. The genes are TRBV10-3 and TRBJ2-1; a possible D gene is TRBD2 (6 bases). This CDR3 spans 11 amino acids. V lost 7 bases and J 7 bases, leaving 8 bases between the germline ends. From germline, CDR1 is ENHRY and CDR2 SYGVKD.

The chain couples TRBV5-1 to TRBJ2-6; D is uncertain. Trimming took 5 bases from V and 1 from J, leaving 13 bases between them. From germline, CDR1 is SGHRS and CDR2 YFSETQ. The CDR3 is made up of 16 amino acids. CDR3 in amino acids: CASSRSYPSGANVLTF. DNA of the CDR3: TGCGCCAGCAGTCGATCATATCCTTCTGGGGCCAACGTCCTGACTTTC.

The V and J genes are TRBV11-3 and TRBJ2-7; 7 bases agree with TRBD2. This CDR3 region has 13 residues. Looked up from germline, CDR1 is SGHNT and CDR2 is YENEEA. Unmatched junction bases numbered 1, after V lost 1 base and J lost 4 bases. The CDR3 reads CASSLAAGYEQYF. The CDR3, as DNA: TGTGCCAGCAGCTTAGCAGCGGGGTACGAGCAGTACTTC. Complete variable domain (other parts from reference TRBV11-3 and TRBJ2-7): EAGVVQSPRYKIIEKKQPVAFWCNPISGHNTLYWYLQNLGQGPELLIRYENEEAVDDSQLPKDRFSAERLKGVDSTLKIQPAELGDSAVYLCASSLAAGYEQYFGPGTRLTVT.

This sequence joins TRBV7-3 and TRBJ1-2; the D gene is possibly TRBD1 (5 bases). The CDR3 consists of 13 residues. V shed 5 bases and J shed 2 bases, with 9 bases lying between them. Germline V CDR1 and CDR2: SGHTA, FQGTGA. The CDR3 DNA follows: TGTGCCAGCAGCGGGGACCGCAACTATGGCTACACCTTC. This encodes CASSGDRNYGYTF.

The CDR3 sequence is CASSTGAPPGTDTQYF. For the CDR3, the DNA is TGTGCCAGTAGTACAGGGGCGCCCCCTGGCACAGATACGCAGTATTTT. The chain carries TRBV19 and TRBJ2-3, with a weak D call TRBD1 (6 bases). CDR1 is LNHDA, CDR2 SQIVND, per germline (reference sequence). V was shortened by 4 bases and J by 1 base, with 15 bases between the two germline ends. The CDR3 loop spans 16 amino acids.

This chain joins TRBV7-2 and TRBJ2-5; 7 nucleotides match TRBD1. The CDR3 extends over 14 amino acids. The germline V gene has CDR1 SGHTA and CDR2 FQGNSA. Unmatched junction bases numbered 5, after V lost 3 bases and J lost 4 bases. CDR3 sequence reads: CASSLRTGGETQYF. Here the CDR3 DNA reads TGTGCCAGCAGCTTGAGGACAGGCGGAGAGACCCAGTACTTC.

The rearrangement joins TRBV7-8 to TRBJ1-2, with TRBD1 as a possible D gene (6 bases). CDR3 length: 14 residues. The germline gives CDR1 SGHVS, CDR2 FQNEAQ. Trimming stripped 5 bases from V and 7 bases from J, with 17 bases between. Here the CDR3 reads CASSLRTVGGGYTF. The CDR3 DNA is TGTGCCAGCAGCCTGAGGACAGTGGGGGGTGGCTACACCTTC.

The chain carries TRBV2 and TRBJ2-5; D unresolved. Trimming removed 4 bases from V and 3 bases from J, with 9 bases in between. This CDR3 contains 13 residues. Germline V CDR1 and CDR2: SNHLY, FYNNEI. CDR3 coding DNA: TGTGCCAGCAGTGTAGGCGGTAAAGAGACCCAGTACTTC. As protein: CASSVGGKETQYF.

The gene calls are TRBV19 and TRBJ2-5; D gene unclear. Germline V gene sequence: CDR1 LNHDA, CDR2 SQIVND (reference sequence). V lost 1 base to trimming and J lost 4 bases, with 7 bases between them. The CDR3 is 13 amino acids. In nucleotides, the CDR3 is TGTGCCAGTAGTATAGCCTACTCAGAGACCCAGTACTTC. The encoded protein is CASSIAYSETQYF.

This clone was observed once. The chain recombines TRBV28 with TRBJ1-4, with D unclear. The CDR3 spans 13 residues. V dropped 2 bases and J dropped 10 bases, with 11 bases sitting between them. CDR1 is MDHEN, CDR2 SYDVKM, per germline. CDR3 amino acids: CASSLPPMRKLFF. In nucleotides, the CDR3 is TGTGCCAGCAGTTTACCGCCGATGCGAAAACTGTTTTTT.